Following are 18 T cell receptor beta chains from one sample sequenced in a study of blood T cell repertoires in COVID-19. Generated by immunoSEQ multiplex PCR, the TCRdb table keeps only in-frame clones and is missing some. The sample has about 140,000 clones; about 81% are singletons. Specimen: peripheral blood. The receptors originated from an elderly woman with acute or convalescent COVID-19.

DNA of the CDR3: TGTGCCACCAGTGATTCTCGCGGGAGGGGAGATACGCAGTATTTT. Translated, it gives CATSDSRGRGDTQYF. The gene calls are TRBV24-1 and TRBJ2-3; 9 bases are a match to TRBD2. V lost 2 bases to trimming and J lost 5 bases; unmatched junction nucleotides: 4. Germline V lookup: CDR1 KGHDR, CDR2 SFDVKD. This CDR3 is 15 amino acids long.

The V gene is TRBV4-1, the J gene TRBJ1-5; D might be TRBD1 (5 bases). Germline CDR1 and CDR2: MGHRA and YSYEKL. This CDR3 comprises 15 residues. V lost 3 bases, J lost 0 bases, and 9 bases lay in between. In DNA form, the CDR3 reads TGCGCCAGCAGCCAGCCCACAGGTAGCAATCAGCCCCAGCATTTT. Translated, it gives CASSQPTGSNQPQHF.

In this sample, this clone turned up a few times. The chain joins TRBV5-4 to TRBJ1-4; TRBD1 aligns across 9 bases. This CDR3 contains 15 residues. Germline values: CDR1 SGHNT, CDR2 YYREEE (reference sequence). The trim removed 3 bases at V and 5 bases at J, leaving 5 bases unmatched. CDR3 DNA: TGTGCCAGCAGCTCCTCCGGGACAGGGAATGAAAAACTGTTTTTT. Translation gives CASSSSGTGNEKLFF.

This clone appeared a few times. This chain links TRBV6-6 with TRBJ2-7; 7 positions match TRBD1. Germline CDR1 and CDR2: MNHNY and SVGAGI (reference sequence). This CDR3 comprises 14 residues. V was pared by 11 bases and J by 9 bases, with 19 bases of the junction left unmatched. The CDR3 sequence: CAARGGRGSSRQYF. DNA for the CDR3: TGTGCCGCCCGAGGGGGCAGGGGATCATCGAGGCAGTACTTC.

The CDR3 loop reads CASSQVWQGAFNSGANVLTF. CDR3 sequence (DNA): TGCGCCAGCAGCCAAGTATGGCAGGGGGCCTTTAACTCTGGGGCCAACGTCCTGACTTTC. This chain connects TRBV4-1 to TRBJ2-6; 8 positions match TRBD1. Germline trimming cut 1 base from V and 0 bases from J; bases unmatched to any gene: 11. Germline V CDR1 and CDR2: MGHRA, YSYEKL. This CDR3 is 20 amino acids long.

The chain's CDR3 is CASMGETGSGNTIYF. The CDR3, as DNA: TGTGCCAGCATGGGAGAGACGGGCTCTGGAAACACCATATATTTT. The chain joins TRBV6-6 to TRBJ1-3; D is undetermined. Germline V gene lookup returns CDR1 MNHNY and CDR2 SVGAGI (reference sequence). The V end lost 7 bases, the J end lost 0 bases, and 13 bases lay between the germline ends. This CDR3 is built from 15 residues.

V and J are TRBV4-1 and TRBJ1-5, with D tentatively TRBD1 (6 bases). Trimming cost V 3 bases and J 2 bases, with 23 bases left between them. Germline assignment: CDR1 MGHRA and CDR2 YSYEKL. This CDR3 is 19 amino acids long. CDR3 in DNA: TGCGCCAGCAGCCAGAACGCTTTAACAGGGACGTATCGCAATCAGCCCCAGCATTTT. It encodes CASSQNALTGTYRNQPQHF.

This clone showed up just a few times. DNA of the CDR3: TGCGCCAGCAGCCAGGGACAGGGGGATTGGATGGATAATTCACCCCTCCACTTT. Translating it yields CASSQGQGDWMDNSPLHF. The genes are TRBV4-1 and TRBJ1-6; 11 positions agree with TRBD1. CDR1 is MGHRA, CDR2 YSYEKL, per germline. The CDR3 contains 18 residues. The J segment lost 5 bases and the V segment lost 3 bases, leaving 9 bases of the junction unmatched.

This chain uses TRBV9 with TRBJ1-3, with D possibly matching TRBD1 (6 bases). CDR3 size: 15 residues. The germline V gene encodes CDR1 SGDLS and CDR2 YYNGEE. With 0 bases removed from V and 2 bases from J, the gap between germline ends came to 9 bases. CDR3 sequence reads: CASSVEGHAGNTIYF. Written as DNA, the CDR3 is TGTGCCAGCAGCGTAGAGGGACACGCTGGAAACACCATATATTTT.

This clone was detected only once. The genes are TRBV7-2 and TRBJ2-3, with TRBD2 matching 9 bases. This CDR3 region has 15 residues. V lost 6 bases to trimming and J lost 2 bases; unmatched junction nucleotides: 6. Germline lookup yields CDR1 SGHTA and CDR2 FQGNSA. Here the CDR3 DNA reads TGTGCCAGCAGTCATAGACTAGCGGACACAGATACGCAGTATTTT. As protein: CASSHRLADTDTQYF.

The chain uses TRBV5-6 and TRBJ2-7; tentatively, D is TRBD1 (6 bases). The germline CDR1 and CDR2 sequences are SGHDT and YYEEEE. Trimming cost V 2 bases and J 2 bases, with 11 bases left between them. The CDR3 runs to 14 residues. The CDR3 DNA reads TGTGCCAGCAGCTTCGGGACAACTACCTACGAGCAGTACTTC. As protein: CASSFGTTTYEQYF.

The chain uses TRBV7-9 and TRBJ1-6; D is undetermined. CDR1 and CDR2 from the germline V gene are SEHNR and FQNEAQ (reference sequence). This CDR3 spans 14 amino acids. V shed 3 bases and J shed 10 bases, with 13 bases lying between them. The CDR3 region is CASSLVSGPSPLHF. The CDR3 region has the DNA TGTGCCAGCAGCTTGGTTTCAGGCCCATCACCCCTCCACTTT.

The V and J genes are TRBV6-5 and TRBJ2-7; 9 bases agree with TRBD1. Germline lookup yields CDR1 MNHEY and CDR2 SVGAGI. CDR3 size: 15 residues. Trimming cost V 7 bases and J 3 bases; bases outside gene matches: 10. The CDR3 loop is CASTSGTGYNYEQYF. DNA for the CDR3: TGTGCCAGCACCTCCGGGACAGGGTATAACTACGAGCAGTACTTC.

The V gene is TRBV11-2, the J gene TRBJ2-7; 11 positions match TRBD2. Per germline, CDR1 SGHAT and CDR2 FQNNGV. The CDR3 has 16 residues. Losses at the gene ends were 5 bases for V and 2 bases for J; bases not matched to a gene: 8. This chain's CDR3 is CASSAPYSGGAYEQYF. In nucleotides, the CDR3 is TGTGCCAGCAGCGCCCCTTATAGCGGGGGGGCCTACGAGCAGTACTTC.

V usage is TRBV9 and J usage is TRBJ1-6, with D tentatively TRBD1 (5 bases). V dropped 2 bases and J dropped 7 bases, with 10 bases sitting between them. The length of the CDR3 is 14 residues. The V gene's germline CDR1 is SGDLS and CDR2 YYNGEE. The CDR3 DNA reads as TGTGCCAGCAGCGTTAGGGGCGAAAATTCACCCCTCCACTTT. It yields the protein CASSVRGENSPLHF.

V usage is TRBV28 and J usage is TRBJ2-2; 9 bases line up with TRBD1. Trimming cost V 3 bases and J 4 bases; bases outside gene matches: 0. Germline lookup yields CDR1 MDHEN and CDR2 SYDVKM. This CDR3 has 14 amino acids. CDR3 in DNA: TGTGCCAGCAGTTTGGACAGGGGCACCGGGGAGCTGTTTTTT. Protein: CASSLDRGTGELFF.

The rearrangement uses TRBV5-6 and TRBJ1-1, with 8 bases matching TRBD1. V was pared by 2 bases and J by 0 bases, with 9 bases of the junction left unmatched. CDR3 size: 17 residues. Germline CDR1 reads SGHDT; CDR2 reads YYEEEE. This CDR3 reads CASSFLAGGFMNTEAFF. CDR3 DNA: TGTGCCAGCAGCTTCCTGGCAGGGGGCTTCATGAACACTGAAGCTTTCTTT.

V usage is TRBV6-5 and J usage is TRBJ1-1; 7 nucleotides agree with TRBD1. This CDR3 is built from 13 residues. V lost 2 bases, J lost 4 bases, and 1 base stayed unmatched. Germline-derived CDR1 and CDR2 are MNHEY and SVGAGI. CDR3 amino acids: CASSYGTVTEAFF. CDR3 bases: TGTGCCAGCAGTTACGGGACAGTCACTGAAGCTTTCTTT.